This TCR beta chain was observed in a study of blood T cell repertoires in COVID-19 (dated by TCRdb to about 2020). Study-level background: Samples covering the acute and convalescent phases of COVID-19 were provided by collaborators in the United States, Italy and Spain. Sample metadata almost always included a de-identified subject ID, COVID-19 status, age in years and sex. A freely available public database, intended as a resource for researchers studying the immune response to SARS-CoV-2, is where the repertoires were released. Samples came from the ongoing ImmuneRACE study (first 160 participants) plus 1,254 subjects from 6 global collaborators. Where available, HLA class I and class II types were obtained from metadata supplied by the sample provider rather than from assay-based typing. Deeply sampled blood TCRbeta repertoires from subjects exposed to, actively infected with, or recovered from COVID-19 were included in the dataset. The prospective study material was composed of cDNA or gDNA derived from T cells, B-cell-depleted T cells, or PBMCs.

TCRbeta CDR3 regions were amplified from genomic DNA using the immunoSEQ Assay, a bias-controlled multiplex PCR. The paper's processing steps were these. Within the assay, amplification of reference gene primers was used to estimate how many nucleated cells each sample contained. To quantify the absolute abundance of each unique TCRbeta CDR3 rearrangement, sequence reads were collapsed and filtered. Productive Simpson clonality was computed per sample as the square root of Simpson's diversity index over productive rearrangements. What TCRdb holds here is the immuneACCESS table cut down to in-frame rearrangements. Part of the clones is not present; checked against another copy, under half of the missing clones reflect an unresolved V gene, and the others are unexplained. From that table come the V and J calls and clone size; the DNA was used to work out D and trimming. The sample table records roughly 95,000 clones; roughly 82% of these occur just once. The ten largest clonotypes hold about 7% of the sample.

CDR1 and CDR2 are read off the germline V gene as SGHDT and YYEEEE. Reading from cysteine to phenylalanine, the CDR3 counts 13 amino acids. The sequence is cut down to CDR3 DNA, 39 bases in frame from base 1. The trim is 6 bases for V and 5 bases for J, with a gap of 14 bases between the germline ends. This clone turned up a few times. Its antigen is not yet known. No base quality values were provided; no much bigger clone lies one nucleotide off. Each collaborating institution followed its own protocols to collect whole blood in K2EDTA tubes. Collaborator samples were shipped for TCRbeta analysis as frozen whole blood, isolated PBMCs, or DNA extracted from either sample type. Overall study results and their limits: The quantity of clinical and demographic metadata differed by source and by participant and was supplied without curation.

The sequence is built from TRBV5-6 and TRBJ1-1; possibly the D gene is TRBD1, per 5 matching bases. The sequencing input was peripheral blood. This TCR derives from a man in his fifties with active or convalescent COVID-19. The DNA is as follows: TGTGCCAGCAACCTGGGGGGGGAGACTGAAGCTTTCTTT. Its protein reads: CASNLGGETEAFF.